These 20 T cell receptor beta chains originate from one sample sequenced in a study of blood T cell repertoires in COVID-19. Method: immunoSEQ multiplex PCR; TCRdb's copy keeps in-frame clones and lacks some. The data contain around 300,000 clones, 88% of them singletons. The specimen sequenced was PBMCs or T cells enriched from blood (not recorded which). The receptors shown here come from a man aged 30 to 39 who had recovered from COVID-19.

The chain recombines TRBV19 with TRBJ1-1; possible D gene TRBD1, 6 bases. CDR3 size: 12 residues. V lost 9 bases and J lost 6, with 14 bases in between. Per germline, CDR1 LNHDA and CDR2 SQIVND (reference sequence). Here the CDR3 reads CASGFQGSEAFF. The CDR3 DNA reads TGTGCCAGCGGATTCCAGGGGTCTGAAGCTTTCTTT.

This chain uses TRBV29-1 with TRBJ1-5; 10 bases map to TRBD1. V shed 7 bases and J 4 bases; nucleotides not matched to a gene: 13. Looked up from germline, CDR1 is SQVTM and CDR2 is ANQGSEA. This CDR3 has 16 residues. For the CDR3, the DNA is TGCAGCGGGGTACCGGAAGACAGGGGGCAAAATCAGCCCCAGCATTTT. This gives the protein CSGVPEDRGQNQPQHF. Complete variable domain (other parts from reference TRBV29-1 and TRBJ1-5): SAVISQKPSRDICQRGTSLTIQCQVDSQVTMMFWYRQQPGQSLTLIATANQGSEATYESGFVIDKFPISRPNLTFSTLTVSNMSPEDSSIYLCSGVPEDRGQNQPQHFGDGTRLSIL.

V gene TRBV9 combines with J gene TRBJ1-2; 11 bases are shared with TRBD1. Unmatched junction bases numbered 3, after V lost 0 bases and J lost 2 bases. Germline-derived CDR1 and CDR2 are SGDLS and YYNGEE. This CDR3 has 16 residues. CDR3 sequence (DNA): TGTGCCAGCAGCGTAGGAGGGGACAGGGGGAACTATGGCTACACCTTC. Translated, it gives CASSVGGDRGNYGYTF.

CDR3 sequence (DNA): TGTGCCACCAGCCGGACAGCCGGTGAGGAGCAGTACTTC. This sequence encodes CATSRTAGEEQYF. This rearrangement joins TRBV15 to TRBJ2-7, with D perhaps TRBD1 (6 bases). V lost 5 bases, J lost 7 bases, and 15 bases lay in between. CDR1 and CDR2 (germline): LNHNV, YYDKDF (reference sequence). The CDR3 covers 13 residues.

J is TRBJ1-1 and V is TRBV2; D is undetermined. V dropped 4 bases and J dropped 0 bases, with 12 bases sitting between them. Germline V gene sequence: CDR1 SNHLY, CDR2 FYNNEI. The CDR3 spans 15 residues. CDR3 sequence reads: CASSGDILMNTEAFF. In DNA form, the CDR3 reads TGTGCCAGCAGTGGCGACATCCTCATGAACACTGAAGCTTTCTTT.

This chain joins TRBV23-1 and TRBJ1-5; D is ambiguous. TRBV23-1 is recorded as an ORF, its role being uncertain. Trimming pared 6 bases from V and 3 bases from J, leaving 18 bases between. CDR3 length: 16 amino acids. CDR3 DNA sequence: TGCGCCAGCAGCATCCCATGCCAGGCTCTCAATCAGCCCCAGCATTTT. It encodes CASSIPCQALNQPQHF.

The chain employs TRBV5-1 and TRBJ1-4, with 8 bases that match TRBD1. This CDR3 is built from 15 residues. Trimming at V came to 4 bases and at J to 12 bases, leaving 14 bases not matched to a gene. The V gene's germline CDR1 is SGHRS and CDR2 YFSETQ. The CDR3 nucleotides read TGCGCCAGCAGCCCAGGCGGACAGGGAAGTTCGGAACTGTTTTTT. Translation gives CASSPGGQGSSELFF.

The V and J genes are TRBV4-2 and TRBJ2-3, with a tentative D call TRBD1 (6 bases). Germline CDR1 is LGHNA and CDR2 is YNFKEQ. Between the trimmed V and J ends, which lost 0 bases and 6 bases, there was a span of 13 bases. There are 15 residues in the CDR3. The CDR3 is CASSQDMGAVDTQYF. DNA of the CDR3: TGTGCCAGCAGCCAAGATATGGGGGCGGTGGATACGCAGTATTTT.

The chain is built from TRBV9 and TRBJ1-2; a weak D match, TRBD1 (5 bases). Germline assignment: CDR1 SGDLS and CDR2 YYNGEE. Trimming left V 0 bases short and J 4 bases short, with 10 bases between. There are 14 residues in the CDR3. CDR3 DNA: TGTGCCAGCAGCGTAGAGGGGCAGGCCTATGGCTACACCTTC. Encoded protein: CASSVEGQAYGYTF.

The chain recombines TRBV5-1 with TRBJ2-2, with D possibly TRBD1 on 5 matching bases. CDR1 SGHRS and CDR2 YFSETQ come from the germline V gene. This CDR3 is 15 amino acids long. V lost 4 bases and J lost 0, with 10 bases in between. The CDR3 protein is CASSPGRANTGELFF. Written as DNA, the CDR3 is TGCGCCAGCAGCCCGGGCAGGGCGAACACCGGGGAGCTGTTTTTT. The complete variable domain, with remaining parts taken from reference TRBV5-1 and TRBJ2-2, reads KAGVTQTPRYLIKTRGQQVTLSCSPISGHRSVSWYQQTPGQGLQFLFEYFSETQRNKGNFPGRFSGRQFSNSRSEMNVSTLELGDSALYLCASSPGRANTGELFFGEGSRLTVL.

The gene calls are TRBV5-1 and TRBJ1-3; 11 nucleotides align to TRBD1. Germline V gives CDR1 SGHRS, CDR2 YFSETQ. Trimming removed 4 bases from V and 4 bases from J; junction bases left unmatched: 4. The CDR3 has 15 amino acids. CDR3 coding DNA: TGCGCCAGCAGCGTGGACAGGGGGCGAGGAAACACCATATATTTT. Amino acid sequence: CASSVDRGRGNTIYF. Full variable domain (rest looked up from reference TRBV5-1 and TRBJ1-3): KAGVTQTPRYLIKTRGQQVTLSCSPISGHRSVSWYQQTPGQGLQFLFEYFSETQRNKGNFPGRFSGRQFSNSRSEMNVSTLELGDSALYLCASSVDRGRGNTIYFGEGSWLTVV.

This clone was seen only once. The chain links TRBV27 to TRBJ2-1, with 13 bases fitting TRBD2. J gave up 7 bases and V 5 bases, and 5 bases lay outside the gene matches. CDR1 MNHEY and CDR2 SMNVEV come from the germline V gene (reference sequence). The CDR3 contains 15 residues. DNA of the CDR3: TGTGCCAGCAGTCCTGGGACTAGCGGGGTAAATGAGCAGTTCTTC. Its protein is CASSPGTSGVNEQFF.

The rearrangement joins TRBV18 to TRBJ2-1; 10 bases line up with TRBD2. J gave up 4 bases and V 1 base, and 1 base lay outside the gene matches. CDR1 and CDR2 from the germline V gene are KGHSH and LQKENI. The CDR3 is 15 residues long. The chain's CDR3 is CASSPLTSGYNEQFF. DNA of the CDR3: TGTGCCAGCTCACCACTGACTAGCGGGTACAATGAGCAGTTCTTC. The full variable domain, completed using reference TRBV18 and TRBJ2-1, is NAGVMQNPRHLVRRRGQEARLRCSPMKGHSHVYWYRQLPEEGLKFMVYLQKENIIDESGMPKERFSAEFPKEGPSILRIQQVVRGDSAAYFCASSPLTSGYNEQFFGPGTRLTVL.

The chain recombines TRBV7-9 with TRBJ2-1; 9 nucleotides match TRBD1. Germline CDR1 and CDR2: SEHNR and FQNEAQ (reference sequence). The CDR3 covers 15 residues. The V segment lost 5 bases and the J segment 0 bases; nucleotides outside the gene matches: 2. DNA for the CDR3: TGTGCCAGCAGCAGACAGGGGGGCTCCTACAATGAGCAGTTCTTC. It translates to CASSRQGGSYNEQFF.

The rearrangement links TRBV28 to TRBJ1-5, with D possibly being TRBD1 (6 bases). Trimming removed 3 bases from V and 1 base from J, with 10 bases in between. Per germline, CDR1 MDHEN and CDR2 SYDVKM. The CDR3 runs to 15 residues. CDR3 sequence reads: CASSLGGRSNQPQHF. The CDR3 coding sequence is TGTGCCAGCAGTTTGGGGGGGCGCAGCAATCAGCCCCAGCATTTT.

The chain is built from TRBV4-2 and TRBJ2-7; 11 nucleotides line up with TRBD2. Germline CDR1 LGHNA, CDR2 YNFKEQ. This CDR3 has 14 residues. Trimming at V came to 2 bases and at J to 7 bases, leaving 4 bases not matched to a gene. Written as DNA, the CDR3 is TGTGCCAGCAGCCAACAACTAGCGGGGGTTGAGCAGTACTTC. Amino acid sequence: CASSQQLAGVEQYF.

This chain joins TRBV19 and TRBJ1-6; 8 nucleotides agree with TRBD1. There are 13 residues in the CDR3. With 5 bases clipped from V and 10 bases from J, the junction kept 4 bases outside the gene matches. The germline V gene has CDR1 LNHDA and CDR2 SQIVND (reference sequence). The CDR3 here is CASSADRGSPLHF. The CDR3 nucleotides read TGTGCCAGTAGTGCTGACAGGGGATCACCCCTCCACTTT. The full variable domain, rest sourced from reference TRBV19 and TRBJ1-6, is DGGITQSPKYLFRKEGQNVTLSCEQNLNHDAMYWYRQDPGQGLRLIYYSQIVNDFQKGDIAEGYSVSREKKESFPLTVTSAQKNPTAFYLCASSADRGSPLHFGNGTRLTVT.

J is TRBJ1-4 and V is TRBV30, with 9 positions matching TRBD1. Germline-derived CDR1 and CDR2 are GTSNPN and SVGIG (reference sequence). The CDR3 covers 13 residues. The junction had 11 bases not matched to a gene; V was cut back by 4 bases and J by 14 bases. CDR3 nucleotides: TGTGCCTGGAACCGGGACAGGGAGGAGCAGCTGTTTTTT. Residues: CAWNRDREEQLFF. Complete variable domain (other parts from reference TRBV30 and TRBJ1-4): SQTIHQWPATLVQPVGSPLSLECTVEGTSNPNLYWYRQAAGRGLQLLFYSVGIGQISSEVPQNLSASRPQDRQFILSSKKLLLSDSGFYLCAWNRDREEQLFFGSGTQLSVL.

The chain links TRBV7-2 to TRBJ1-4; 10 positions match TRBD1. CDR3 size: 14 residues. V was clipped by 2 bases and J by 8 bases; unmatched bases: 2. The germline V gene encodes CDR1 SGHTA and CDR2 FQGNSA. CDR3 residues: CASSLRTGGEKLFF. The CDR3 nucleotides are TGTGCCAGCAGCTTACGGACAGGGGGAGAAAAACTGTTTTTT.

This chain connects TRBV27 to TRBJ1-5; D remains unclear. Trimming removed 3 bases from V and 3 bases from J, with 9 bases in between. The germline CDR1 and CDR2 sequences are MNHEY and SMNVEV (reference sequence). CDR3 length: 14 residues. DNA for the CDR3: TGTGCCAGCAGTTTGGGAGGGTTCAATCAGCCCCAGCATTTT. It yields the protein CASSLGGFNQPQHF.